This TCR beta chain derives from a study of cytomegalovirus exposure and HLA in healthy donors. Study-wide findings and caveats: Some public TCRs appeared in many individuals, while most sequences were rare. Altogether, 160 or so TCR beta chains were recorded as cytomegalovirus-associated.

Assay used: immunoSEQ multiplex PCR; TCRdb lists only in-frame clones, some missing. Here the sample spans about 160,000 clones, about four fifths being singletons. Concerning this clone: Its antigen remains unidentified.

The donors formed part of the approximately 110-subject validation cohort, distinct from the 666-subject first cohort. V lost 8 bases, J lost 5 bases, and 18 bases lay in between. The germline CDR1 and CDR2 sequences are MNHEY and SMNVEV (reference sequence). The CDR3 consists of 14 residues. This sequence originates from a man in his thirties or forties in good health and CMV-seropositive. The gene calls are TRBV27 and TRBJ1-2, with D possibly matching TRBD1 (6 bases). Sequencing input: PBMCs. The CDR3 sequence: CASAPGGAGYGYTF. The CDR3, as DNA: TGTGCCAGCGCCCCGGGGGGGGCCGGATATGGCTACACCTTC.